One sample yielded the 14 T cell receptor beta chains listed below, sequenced in a study of cytomegalovirus exposure and HLA in healthy donors. The PCR used 60 Vbeta and 13 Jbeta primers. Sequencing was performed with immunoSEQ multiplex PCR; in TCRdb, only in-frame clones are kept and a portion is missing. Among 160,000 or so clones listed, around 84% were seen once. The material sequenced was PBMCs. The origin of the receptors is a young man in good health and CMV-seronegative.

The chain combines TRBV28 with TRBJ2-1; D gene ambiguous. CDR3 length equals 11 residues. V shed 1 base and J shed 13 bases, with 8 bases lying between them. The germline CDR1 and CDR2 sequences are MDHEN and SYDVKM. The CDR3 loop reads CASSLLAQQFF. Here the CDR3 DNA reads TGTGCCAGCAGTTTATTGGCCCAACAGTTCTTC.

V and J are TRBV27 and TRBJ2-7, with D perhaps matching TRBD1 (6 bases). Trimming stripped 6 bases from V and 2 bases from J, with 14 bases between. Per the germline V gene, CDR1 is MNHEY and CDR2 is SMNVEV (reference sequence). The CDR3 has 14 amino acids. The chain's CDR3 is CASSRPGDPYEQYF. The CDR3 region has the DNA TGTGCCAGCAGCCGACCAGGGGATCCCTACGAGCAGTACTTC.

This chain joins TRBV5-8 and TRBJ1-4; D not resolved. From germline, CDR1 is SGHTS and CDR2 YDEGEE. The V and J ends lost 4 bases and 2 bases respectively, with 12 bases between them. There are 15 residues in the CDR3. CDR3 sequence: CASSKYGSTNEKLFF. The CDR3 nucleotides read TGTGCCAGCAGCAAGTACGGGAGTACTAATGAAAAACTGTTTTTT.

This chain joins TRBV27 and TRBJ1-2, with D possibly matching TRBD1 (6 bases). Germline-derived CDR1 and CDR2 are MNHEY and SMNVEV (reference sequence). V dropped 6 bases and J dropped 0 bases, with 20 bases sitting between them. There are 17 residues in the CDR3. DNA of the CDR3: TGTGCCAGCAGACCGACAGGACGTAAAGGAGCTAACTATGGCTACACCTTC. This encodes CASRPTGRKGANYGYTF.

This clone was seen a handful of times. This chain joins TRBV25-1 and TRBJ2-1, with no clear D. The CDR3 length is 14 residues. The V end was cut by 5 bases, the J end by 8 bases, with 16 bases between. Germline-derived CDR1 and CDR2 are MGHDK and SYGVNS. The CDR3 region is CASSSATLVDEQFF. The CDR3 DNA reads as TGTGCCAGCAGTAGTGCTACCCTCGTGGATGAGCAGTTCTTC.

CDR3 sequence: CAIRTLNTEAFF. CDR3 in DNA: TGTGCCATACGGACATTGAACACTGAAGCTTTCTTT. The V call is TRBV10-3, the J call TRBJ1-1; a weak D match, TRBD1 (5 bases). CDR3 size: 12 residues. Germline values: CDR1 ENHRY, CDR2 SYGVKD. Trimming shortened V by 9 bases and J by 0 bases, and 8 bases separated the two germline ends.

The chain uses TRBV18 and TRBJ2-5, with TRBD2 identical over 13 bases. From germline, CDR1 is KGHSH and CDR2 LQKENI. J was trimmed by 1 base and V by 3 bases; bases with no gene match: 2. The CDR3 loop spans 16 amino acids. The CDR3 coding sequence is TGTGCCAGCTCACCCGGACTAGCGGGGGCCCAAGAGACCCAGTACTTC. This encodes CASSPGLAGAQETQYF.

Note on this clone: One junction end disagrees with the germline gene, perhaps due to a read error. The gene calls are TRBV6-5 and TRBJ1-5; no reliable D call. The germline CDR1 and CDR2 sequences are MNHEY and SVGAGI. The CDR3 length is 13 residues. This CDR3 reads CASSYAENQSQHF. The DNA of the CDR3 is TGTGCCAGCAGTTACGCCGAAAATCAGTCCCAGCATTTT.

The V and J genes are TRBV4-1 and TRBJ1-1; 7 bases are shared with TRBD1. Per the germline V gene, CDR1 is MGHRA and CDR2 is YSYEKL. V dropped 4 bases and J dropped 5; count of bases not matched to a gene: 4. CDR3 length: 13 amino acids. The CDR3 region has the DNA TGCGCCAGCAGCCGCGACAGGGATACTGAAGCTTTCTTT. Its translation: CASSRDRDTEAFF.

This clone was seen a handful of times. This rearrangement joins TRBV29-1 to TRBJ2-5, with TRBD1 as a possible D gene (6 bases). The CDR3 covers 15 residues. Trimming removed 7 bases at V and 4 bases at J, with 22 bases between. Germline V lookup: CDR1 SQVTM, CDR2 ANQGSEA. The CDR3 loop reads CSAASPSTGRETQYF. CDR3 DNA: TGCAGCGCCGCGTCCCCCTCGACAGGTAGAGAGACCCAGTACTTC.

The chain carries TRBV30 and TRBJ1-2; TRBD1 aligns across 7 bases. V lost 8 bases and J lost 2; bases outside the gene matches: 2. The CDR3 runs 11 residues. Germline V lookup: CDR1 GTSNPN, CDR2 SVGIG (reference sequence). In nucleotides, the CDR3 is TGTGCCGAGGGACAGAACTATGGCTACACCTTC. It encodes CAEGQNYGYTF.

The gene calls are TRBV5-1 and TRBJ2-1, with D tentatively TRBD2 (5 bases). The CDR3 totals 14 residues. Trimming pared 3 bases from V and 2 bases from J, leaving 9 bases between. Germline CDR1 and CDR2: SGHRS and YFSETQ. CDR3 in DNA: TGCGCCAGCAGCTCGTCCGGGGCCTACAATGAGCAGTTCTTC. Encoded protein: CASSSSGAYNEQFF.

The CDR3 nucleotides read TGCGCCAGCAGCTGGTTACCGGGACACAGTGAAAAACTGTTTTTT. This gives the protein CASSWLPGHSEKLFF. The chain has TRBV5-1 and TRBJ1-4, with a tentative D call TRBD1 (6 bases). V dropped 3 bases and J dropped 7 bases, with 16 bases sitting between them. This CDR3 contains 15 residues. CDR1 and CDR2 from the germline V gene are SGHRS and YFSETQ.

The rearrangement uses TRBV7-6 and TRBJ1-5, with D possibly TRBD1 on 5 matching bases. Per germline, CDR1 SGHVS and CDR2 FNYEAQ. V was cut by 3 bases and J by 3 bases, with 12 bases left in between. The CDR3 runs 15 residues. CDR3 sequence reads: CASSFNDSPNQPQHF. The CDR3 DNA reads as TGTGCCAGCAGCTTCAACGACAGCCCCAATCAGCCCCAGCATTTT.